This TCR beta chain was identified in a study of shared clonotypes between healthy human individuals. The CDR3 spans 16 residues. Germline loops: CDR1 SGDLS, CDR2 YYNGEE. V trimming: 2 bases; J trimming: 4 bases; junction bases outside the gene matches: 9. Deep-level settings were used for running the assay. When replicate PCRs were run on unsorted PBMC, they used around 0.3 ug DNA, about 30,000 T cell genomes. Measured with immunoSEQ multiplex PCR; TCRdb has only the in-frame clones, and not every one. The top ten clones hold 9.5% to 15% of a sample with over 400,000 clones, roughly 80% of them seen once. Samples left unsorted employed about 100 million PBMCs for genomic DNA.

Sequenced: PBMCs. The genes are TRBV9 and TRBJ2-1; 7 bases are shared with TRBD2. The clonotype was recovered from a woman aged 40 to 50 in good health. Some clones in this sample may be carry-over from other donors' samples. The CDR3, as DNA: TGTGCCAGCAGCGTGGTTGACCCGCGGGGGTACAATGAGCAGTTCTTC. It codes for CASSVVDPRGYNEQFF.